One and the same sample provided the 26 T cell receptor beta chains below, sequenced in a study of regulatory T cells in long-lasting Graves disease. The time point: newly diagnosed GD, antithyroid drugs for less than 3 months. TCR sequences were obtained from RNA taken from PBMCs. For TCR beta, libraries came from iRepertoire HTBI primers and Arm-PCR of CDR3 regions. TCRdb redid the calling of the multiplex PCR reads with MiXCR, one entry per CDR3 protein. Here the sample spans 390,000 or so distinct CDR3 sequences, about 10% being singletons. This same sample was also part of a study on T cells in Graves' hyperthyroidism and ophthalmopathy.

The sample in question was peripheral blood mononuclear cells (PBMCs), obtained at new diagnosis, from a patient treated with antithyroid drugs. All receptors derive from a woman aged 18-29 years with Graves disease.

This clonotype has ten or more counts. V and J are TRBV7-2 and TRBJ2-1; D tentatively reads TRBD1 or TRBD2 (7 bases each). With 2 bases removed from V and 7 bases from J, the gap between germline ends came to 15 bases. The CDR3 covers 15 residues. In germline, CDR1 is SGHTA, CDR2 FQGNSA. This CDR3 reads CASSLSPGGGNEQFF. The CDR3 DNA is TGTGCCAGCAGCTTATCCCCAGGGGGGGGGAATGAGCAGTTCTTC.

The sample holds many counts of this clonotype. The chain has TRBV12-3 or TRBV12-4 and TRBJ1-2, with unresolved D. This CDR3 is built from 14 residues. V was cut by 1 base and J by 4 bases, with 10 bases left in between. The CDR3 DNA is TGTGCCAGCAGTTTAGGTCTAAGGAGCTATGGCTACACCTTC. This translates into CASSLGLRSYGYTF.

This clonotype showed up just a few times. The V and J genes are TRBV7-9 and TRBJ2-1; D gene ambiguous. The V gene's germline CDR1 is SEHNR and CDR2 FQNEAQ (reference sequence). The CDR3 runs to 15 residues. The V end was cut by 0 bases, the J end by 5 bases, with 11 bases between. This chain's CDR3 is CASSLAARPDNEQFF. Written as DNA, the CDR3 is TGTGCCAGCAGCTTAGCAGCTAGACCGGACAATGAGCAGTTCTTC.

In this sample, this clonotype turned up a few times. The rearrangement uses TRBV7-6 and TRBJ2-1, with D possibly TRBD2 on 5 matching bases. V was cut by 4 bases and J by 10 bases, with 17 bases left in between. The CDR3 consists of 14 residues. CDR1 is SGHVS and CDR2 is FNYEAQ in the germline V gene. The CDR3 bases are TGTGCCAGCAGCTCAAGACTAAGTAGCCGGGAGCAGTTCTTC. This gives the protein CASSSRLSSREQFF.

This clonotype was recorded many times. This chain uses TRBV6-1 with TRBJ1-6; D unresolved. Germline lookup yields CDR1 MNHNS and CDR2 SASEGT. V was pared by 5 bases and J by 7 bases, with 12 bases between. This CDR3 comprises 14 residues. CDR3 coding DNA: TGTGCCAGCAGTAGGACGGTTGGAAATTCACCCCTCCACTTT. Its protein product is CASSRTVGNSPLHF.

This clonotype was seen at least ten times. The V call is TRBV5-6, the J call TRBJ2-1; 9 nucleotides align to TRBD2. CDR1 and CDR2 from the germline V gene are SGHDT and YYEEEE. CDR3 size: 14 residues. V lost 7 bases and J lost 8; bases outside the gene matches: 10. CDR3 region: CASDSGRIRDEQFF. The CDR3 nucleotides are TGTGCCAGCGATAGCGGGAGAATTCGGGATGAGCAGTTCTTC.

This clonotype showed up just a few times. V usage is TRBV27 and J usage is TRBJ1-6; weak D call: TRBD1 (5 bases). The length of the CDR3 is 15 residues. The V and J ends lost 4 bases and 12 bases respectively, with 19 bases between them. Germline CDR1 MNHEY, CDR2 SMNVEV (reference sequence). CDR3 residues: CASSWGGWQGKPLHF. CDR3 coding DNA: TGTGCCAGCAGTTGGGGAGGGTGGCAGGGCAAACCCCTCCACTTT.

This clonotype was observed at least ten times. The chain links TRBV6-2 or TRBV6-3 to TRBJ2-1; 11 bases align to TRBD1. V trimming: 6 bases; J trimming: 6 bases; junction bases outside the gene matches: 7. Per germline, CDR1 MNHEY and CDR2 SVGEGT. The CDR3 has 15 amino acids. The CDR3 sequence is CASRSGQGEGNEQFF. CDR3 coding DNA: TGTGCCAGCAGATCGGGACAGGGGGAAGGCAATGAGCAGTTCTTC.

This clonotype was observed at least ten times. The genes are TRBV12-3 or TRBV12-4 and TRBJ1-1; no clear D. This CDR3 has 11 amino acids. V lost 5 bases to trimming and J lost 5 bases, with 6 bases between them. The CDR3 DNA is TGTGCCAGCAGTGATCAGACTGAAGCTTTCTTT. This gives the protein CASSDQTEAFF.

This clonotype has ten or more counts. This sequence joins TRBV15 and TRBJ1-4; the D gene is possibly TRBD1 (6 bases). CDR1 is LNHNV, CDR2 YYDKDF, per germline (reference sequence). V lost 0 bases and J 10 bases, leaving 27 bases between the germline ends. The CDR3 consists of 19 residues. CDR3 in amino acids: CATSRDSSGARAGAGKLFF. CDR3 coding DNA: TGTGCCACCAGCAGAGACTCGTCGGGGGCCCGGGCTGGAGCGGGAAAACTGTTTTTT.

This clonotype was observed many times. The chain links TRBV12-3 or TRBV12-4 to TRBJ2-7, with 8 bases lining up with TRBD2. After removal of 3 bases from V and 0 bases from J, the junction contained 4 bases not matched to a gene. The CDR3 runs 15 residues. The chain's CDR3 is CASSLTGTSSYEQYF. CDR3 sequence (DNA): TGTGCCAGCAGTTTGACGGGGACTAGCTCCTACGAGCAGTACTTC.

This clonotype came up many times. The rearrangement uses TRBV12-3 or TRBV12-4 and TRBJ1-1; D call uncertain. The germline V and J ends were trimmed by 1 base and 5 bases, with 5 bases remaining between them. This CDR3 has 12 amino acids. CDR3: CASSLGVTEAFF. The CDR3 DNA sequence: TGTGCCAGCAGTTTAGGCGTGACTGAAGCTTTCTTT.

The rearrangement joins TRBV5-6 to TRBJ1-2; 8 positions agree with TRBD1. The CDR3 consists of 14 residues. J was trimmed by 7 bases and V by 0 bases; bases with no gene match: 5. Looked up from germline, CDR1 is SGHDT and CDR2 is YYEEEE. CDR3 region: CASSLATDRGGYTF. CDR3 nucleotide sequence: TGTGCCAGCAGCTTGGCTACCGACAGGGGTGGCTACACCTTC.

In this sample, this clonotype turned up many times. The J gene is TRBJ2-7, the V gene TRBV3-1; D remains ambiguous. Per germline, CDR1 LGHDT and CDR2 YNNKEL (reference sequence). Trimming pared 6 bases from V and 4 bases from J, leaving 13 bases between. The CDR3 contains 13 residues. This CDR3 is CASSFGIQYEQYF. CDR3 coding DNA: TGTGCCAGCAGTTTTGGGATACAGTACGAGCAGTACTTC.

This clonotype was counted ten times or more. J is TRBJ1-4 and V is TRBV20-1; TRBD1 is a possible D gene (6 bases). V lost 6 bases and J lost 4, with 18 bases in between. CDR1 is DFQATT and CDR2 is SNEGSKA in the germline V gene (reference sequence). This CDR3 is built from 15 residues. Written as DNA, the CDR3 is TGCAGTGCCTTACAGGGCGGCGCGTTTAATGAAAAACTGTTTTTT. Translated: CSALQGGAFNEKLFF.

This clonotype was detected a few times. The V gene is TRBV12-3 or TRBV12-4, the J gene TRBJ1-1, with a tentative D call TRBD1 (5 bases). The CDR3 is made up of 12 amino acids. V lost 1 base, J lost 9 bases, and 9 bases lay in between. CDR3 sequence: CASSLVGTQAFF. Written as DNA, the CDR3 is TGTGCCAGCAGTTTAGTAGGGACCCAAGCTTTCTTT.

This clonotype has only a few counts. The chain joins TRBV15 to TRBJ1-2, with unresolved D. This CDR3 has 17 residues. CDR1 is LNHNV and CDR2 is YYDKDF in the germline V gene (reference sequence). Trimming cost V 0 bases and J 2 bases, with 16 bases left between them. Here the CDR3 DNA reads TGTGCCACCAGCAGAGAAACCCTCCACCTTCCCAACTATGGCTACACCTTC. Translated: CATSRETLHLPNYGYTF. The full variable domain, its missing parts supplied by reference TRBV15 and TRBJ1-2, is DAMVIQNPRYQVTQFGKPVTLSCSQTLNHNVMYWYQQKSSQAPKLLFHYYDKDFNNEADTPDNFQSRRPNTSFCFLDIRSPGLGDTAMYLCATSRETLHLPNYGYTFGSGTRLTVV.

This clonotype appeared a few times. This chain uses TRBV7-6 with TRBJ1-1; a weak D match, TRBD1 (5 bases). The CDR3 loop spans 13 amino acids. Germline V gives CDR1 SGHVS, CDR2 FNYEAQ. The germline V and J ends were trimmed by 5 bases and 7 bases, with 14 bases remaining between them. CDR3 sequence: CASSPAGRGEAFF. The DNA for the CDR3 is TGTGCCAGCAGCCCAGCAGGGCGAGGTGAAGCTTTCTTT.

V is TRBV7-2 and J is TRBJ2-3, with 7 nucleotides matching TRBD2. Germline assignment: CDR1 SGHTA and CDR2 FQGNSA. The CDR3 length is 16 residues. V was clipped by 1 base and J by 6 bases; unmatched bases: 10. CDR3 protein: CASSLGYSLSGDTQYF. In DNA form, the CDR3 reads TGTGCCAGCAGCTTAGGGTACTCCCTTAGCGGGGATACGCAGTATTTT.

This clonotype was seen ten or more times. The rearrangement uses TRBV2 and TRBJ2-5; D is undetermined. Germline V gene lookup returns CDR1 SNHLY and CDR2 FYNNEI. The germline V and J ends were trimmed by 3 bases and 7 bases, with 6 bases remaining between them. The CDR3 sequence is 11 residues long. CDR3 protein: CASSDLGTQYF. The CDR3 bases are TGTGCCAGCAGTGACTTGGGGACCCAGTACTTC.

This clonotype was observed a single time. This may be a read error: a much more frequent sequence differs by one nucleotide. The CDR3 does not close with the conserved phenylalanine or tryptophan, likely indicating a read error. The J gene is TRBJ1-6, the V gene TRBV18; D perhaps matches TRBD1 (6 bases). Trimming took 2 bases from V and 5 from J, leaving 10 bases between them. The CDR3 is made up of 15 amino acids. The germline V gene encodes CDR1 KGHSH and CDR2 LQKENI. The CDR3 nucleotides are TGTGCCAGCTCACCAGGGACAAGGGATAATTCACCCCTCCACCTT. Its translation: CASSPGTRDNSPLHL.

The table lists this clonotype with many counts. The chain uses TRBV30 and TRBJ1-2; D is undetermined. V was cut by 0 bases and J by 6 bases, with 8 bases left in between. CDR3 length: 12 amino acids. Germline V gene lookup returns CDR1 GTSNPN and CDR2 SVGIG (reference sequence). CDR3 in amino acids: CAWSVAADGYTF. CDR3 sequence (DNA): TGTGCCTGGAGTGTGGCGGCAGATGGCTACACCTTC. The variable domain in full, completed from reference TRBV30 and TRBJ1-2, reads SQTIHQWPATLVQPVGSPLSLECTVEGTSNPNLYWYRQAAGRGLQLLFYSVGIGQISSEVPQNLSASRPQDRQFILSSKKLLLSDSGFYLCAWSVAADGYTFGSGTRLTVV.

This clonotype has a count of ten or more. The chain is built from TRBV6-1 and TRBJ2-3, with 7 positions matching TRBD1. From germline, CDR1 is MNHNS and CDR2 SASEGT. J gave up 5 bases and V 6 bases, and 8 bases lay outside the gene matches. The CDR3 contains 14 residues. The CDR3 protein is CASSRTGDGDTQYF. CDR3 in DNA: TGTGCCAGCAGCAGAACAGGGGATGGAGATACGCAGTATTTT.

The chain links TRBV19 to TRBJ1-2; 7 bases fit TRBD1. V was clipped by 5 bases and J by 4 bases; unmatched bases: 13. Germline V lookup: CDR1 LNHDA, CDR2 SQIVND (reference sequence). The CDR3 runs to 16 residues. In nucleotides, the CDR3 is TGTGCCAGTAGTTCCCGAACTGACAGGGCTTCCTATGGCTACACCTTC. Translating it yields CASSSRTDRASYGYTF.

V usage is TRBV6-5 and J usage is TRBJ1-2, with 7 bases aligning to TRBD1. The CDR3 runs to 18 residues. In germline, CDR1 is MNHEY, CDR2 SVGAGI. The ends lost 2 bases at V and 0 bases at J; junction bases unmatched: 12. The CDR3 nucleotides are TGTGCCAGCAGTTACGGACAGGCCGGCGTGGTAGCTAACTATGGCTACACCTTC. Amino acid sequence: CASSYGQAGVVANYGYTF.

This clonotype has at least ten counts. The chain recombines TRBV28 with TRBJ2-7; D might be TRBD2 (5 bases). Germline V gives CDR1 MDHEN, CDR2 SYDVKM. The CDR3 has 15 amino acids. Trimming stripped 5 bases from V and 2 bases from J, with 16 bases between. CDR3 residues: CASSPQVGSTYEQYV. DNA for the CDR3: TGTGCCAGCAGTCCCCAGGTGGGGAGTACCTACGAGCAGTACGTC.